Presented here are 8 T cell receptor beta chains from one specimen sequenced in a study of shared clonotypes between healthy human individuals. Using immunoSEQ multiplex PCR, the repertoire was profiled, and TCRdb retains in-frame clones only, with some absent. The sample holds over 1.4 million clones, around 97% seen once. The sequenced material came from naive CD4+ T cells sorted from blood. Subset defined: CD45RA+ positively selected. The origin of the receptors is a man aged 25-45 years in good health.

This clone was seen a single time. The genes are TRBV10-1 and TRBJ2-5, with D perhaps TRBD1 (5 bases). Trimming shortened V by 2 bases and J by 0 bases, and 13 bases separated the two germline ends. Germline values: CDR1 WNHNN, CDR2 SYGVQD (reference sequence). The CDR3 length is 16 residues. CDR3 bases: TGCGCCAGCAGTGAGGGTATGGACATTAACCAAGAGACCCAGTACTTC. Protein: CASSEGMDINQETQYF.

The J gene is TRBJ2-1, the V gene TRBV19, with D possibly matching TRBD2 (6 bases). CDR1 is LNHDA and CDR2 is SQIVND in the germline V gene (reference sequence). V lost 1 base and J lost 9, with 16 bases in between. The CDR3 extends over 15 amino acids. As DNA, the CDR3 is TGTGCCAGTAGTATAGGAGGCGGGAACAGTCTTGAGCAGTTCTTC. Residues: CASSIGGGNSLEQFF.

CDR3 DNA: TGTGCCAGCAGCACGATGGAGAATCAGCCCCAGCATTTT. Amino acids: CASSTMENQPQHF. The chain has TRBV11-2 and TRBJ1-5; D gene unclear. Looked up from germline, CDR1 is SGHAT and CDR2 is FQNNGV. The ends were cut back, 5 bases at V and 4 bases at J, with 9 bases in the middle. This CDR3 comprises 13 residues.

This clone was counted once. The rearrangement links TRBV27 to TRBJ1-5; TRBD1 matches at 8 bases. Germline V gene data show CDR1 as MNHEY and CDR2 as SMNVEV (reference sequence). V shed 5 bases, J shed 0 bases, and the junction held 6 bases outside the gene matches. The CDR3 has 16 residues. Here the CDR3 reads CASSRGQGDSNQPQHF. The DNA for the CDR3 is TGTGCCAGCAGTAGAGGACAGGGTGATAGCAATCAGCCCCAGCATTTT.

The chain couples TRBV18 to TRBJ1-4; 7 bases align to TRBD1. After removal of 6 bases from V and 8 bases from J, the junction contained 9 bases not matched to a gene. The germline gives CDR1 KGHSH, CDR2 LQKENI. This CDR3 region has 14 residues. The CDR3 DNA reads as TGTGCCAGCTCCTACGGGACAGTTTTCGAAAAACTGTTTTTT. Its protein is CASSYGTVFEKLFF. The complete variable domain, with remaining parts taken from reference TRBV18 and TRBJ1-4, reads NAGVMQNPRHLVRRRGQEARLRCSPMKGHSHVYWYRQLPEEGLKFMVYLQKENIIDESGMPKERFSAEFPKEGPSILRIQQVVRGDSAAYFCASSYGTVFEKLFFGSGTQLSVL.

The chain combines TRBV29-1 with TRBJ1-3; D gene uncertain. CDR3 length: 12 residues. Germline CDR1 SQVTM, CDR2 ANQGSEA. Trimming took off 6 bases at V and 0 bases at J, with 6 bases between the two ends. The CDR3 DNA follows: TGCAGCGTCATCGGCTCTGGAAACACCATATATTTT. It encodes CSVIGSGNTIYF.

The chain recombines TRBV18 with TRBJ1-5; no clear D gene. V was pared by 3 bases and J by 5 bases, with 8 bases between. Germline assignment: CDR1 KGHSH and CDR2 LQKENI. The CDR3 consists of 13 residues. The CDR3 sequence is CASSPDKDQPQHF. The CDR3 DNA follows: TGTGCCAGCTCACCTGACAAGGATCAGCCCCAGCATTTT. The variable domain in full, completed from reference TRBV18 and TRBJ1-5, reads NAGVMQNPRHLVRRRGQEARLRCSPMKGHSHVYWYRQLPEEGLKFMVYLQKENIIDESGMPKERFSAEFPKEGPSILRIQQVVRGDSAAYFCASSPDKDQPQHFGDGTRLSIL.

The chain couples TRBV19 to TRBJ1-5; D unclear. The CDR3 extends over 13 amino acids. V lost 6 bases and J 4 bases, leaving 10 bases between the germline ends. Germline-derived CDR1 and CDR2 are LNHDA and SQIVND (reference sequence). The CDR3: CASSLQRNQPQHF. CDR3 DNA sequence: TGTGCCAGTAGCCTCCAGAGAAATCAGCCCCAGCATTTT.